These 18 T cell receptor beta chains came from one sample sequenced in a study of persistence of HIV-infected CD4 T cells. Cells were stimulated with overlapping HIV-1 Gag 15-mer peptides. Memory cells lacking CD40L and CD69 with high CD45RO were sorted. For these TCRs, the target antigens are not known. The immunoSEQ assay was version 4, run in survey mode. Assay: immunoSEQ multiplex PCR; the TCRdb copy retains only in-frame clones and omits some. The repertoire holds about 36,000 clones, under 90% seen once, with about 5% in the top ten. Source: cultured CD4+ T cells from PBMCs, taken from a patient who received antiretroviral therapy. All receptors derive from an adult with HIV. The donor label of this sample is uncertain.

The V gene is TRBV18, the J gene TRBJ2-3; D possibly matches TRBD1 or TRBD2 (6 bases each). This CDR3 comprises 17 residues. Between the trimmed V and J ends, which lost 3 bases and 4 bases, there was a span of 20 bases. Germline loops: CDR1 KGHSH, CDR2 LQKENI. In nucleotides, the CDR3 is TGTGCCAGCTCACCGGGGGGCAGGACCCGCCCCGCAGATACGCAGTATTTT. Protein sequence: CASSPGGRTRPADTQYF. The full variable domain, its missing parts supplied by reference TRBV18 and TRBJ2-3, is NAGVMQNPRHLVRRRGQEARLRCSPMKGHSHVYWYRQLPEEGLKFMVYLQKENIIDESGMPKERFSAEFPKEGPSILRIQQVVRGDSAAYFCASSPGGRTRPADTQYFGPGTRLTVL.

The chain carries TRBV6-4 and TRBJ2-6; D call uncertain. CDR1 and CDR2 from the germline V gene are MRHNA and SNTAGT. The CDR3 spans 15 residues. The V and J ends lost 6 bases and 3 bases respectively, with 12 bases between them. CDR3 sequence (DNA): TGTGCCAGCAGCGAACTATTTGGTGGGGCCAACGTCCTGACTTTC. It specifies CASSELFGGANVLTF.

The rearrangement links TRBV10-3 to TRBJ2-7; 9 bases match TRBD1. V was pared by 10 bases and J by 1 base, with 5 bases of the junction left unmatched. The CDR3 extends over 13 amino acids. Germline V lookup: CDR1 ENHRY, CDR2 SYGVKD. The CDR3 sequence: CATKDRGSYEQYF. Here the CDR3 DNA reads TGTGCCACCAAGGACAGGGGTTCCTACGAGCAGTACTTC.

This chain connects TRBV19 to TRBJ2-7; no clear D gene. The CDR3 covers 12 residues. The germline V and J ends were trimmed by 10 bases and 4 bases, with 14 bases remaining between them. The germline V gene has CDR1 LNHDA and CDR2 SQIVND (reference sequence). DNA for the CDR3: TGTGCCATCGAAGAAAGGGTTTACGAGCAGTACTTC. It codes for CAIEERVYEQYF.

The V call is TRBV7-3, the J call TRBJ2-3; no definite D call. The CDR3 sequence is 13 residues long. V was shortened by 3 bases and J by 0 bases, with 4 bases between the two germline ends. The germline V gene encodes CDR1 SGHTA and CDR2 FQGTGA. In DNA form, the CDR3 reads TGTGCCAGCAGCTTGGCTAGCACAGATACGCAGTATTTT. Amino acids: CASSLASTDTQYF. The variable domain in full, with the rest retrieved from reference TRBV7-3 and TRBJ2-3, is GAGVSQTPSNKVTEKGKYVELRCDPISGHTALYWYRQSLGQGPEFLIYFQGTGAADDSGLPNDRFFAVRPEGSVSTLKIQRTERGDSAVYLCASSLASTDTQYFGPGTRLTVL.

J is TRBJ2-3 and V is TRBV15, with TRBD2 matching over 10 bases. The CDR3 sequence is 15 residues long. CDR1 and CDR2 from the germline V gene are LNHNV and YYDKDF (reference sequence). V shed 2 bases, J shed 2 bases, and the junction held 1 base outside the gene matches. The CDR3 protein is CATSRTSGNTDTQYF. The CDR3 region has the DNA TGTGCCACCAGCAGAACTAGCGGGAACACAGATACGCAGTATTTT.

The chain links TRBV7-3 to TRBJ2-2; 8 nucleotides match TRBD1. CDR1 is SGHTA, CDR2 FQGTGA, per germline. Losses at the gene ends were 0 bases for V and 4 bases for J; bases not matched to a gene: 7. The CDR3 is 17 residues long. As DNA, the CDR3 is TGTGCCAGCAGCTTAACCGGGGGCAGGGGGCGCACCGGGGAGCTGTTTTTT. It codes for CASSLTGGRGRTGELFF.

The chain links TRBV9 to TRBJ2-2; 8 bases agree with TRBD1. Trimming removed 4 bases from V and 5 bases from J; junction bases left unmatched: 7. The CDR3 has 15 amino acids. CDR1 and CDR2 (germline): SGDLS, YYNGEE. CDR3 amino acids: CASSPGQAGTGELFF. DNA for the CDR3: TGTGCCAGCAGCCCGGGACAGGCAGGTACCGGGGAGCTGTTTTTT.

This clone occurred once. The rearrangement links TRBV9 to TRBJ1-3; the D gene is possibly TRBD1 (6 bases). Per the germline V gene, CDR1 is SGDLS and CDR2 is YYNGEE. V dropped 1 base and J dropped 3 bases, with 11 bases sitting between them. The CDR3 extends over 15 amino acids. For the CDR3, the DNA is TGTGCCAGCAGCGTAATGGGGGGCAGTGGAAACACCATATATTTT. Translation: CASSVMGGSGNTIYF.

This chain links TRBV18 with TRBJ2-3; 9 bases match TRBD1. V lost 6 bases, J lost 4 bases, and 8 bases stayed unmatched. Germline-derived CDR1 and CDR2 are KGHSH and LQKENI. CDR3 length: 15 amino acids. In DNA form, the CDR3 reads TGTGCCAGCTCGCCCGGACAGGGGTTACCAGATACGCAGTATTTT. Translation gives CASSPGQGLPDTQYF.

V usage is TRBV15 and J usage is TRBJ1-4, with 7 bases aligning to TRBD1. The junction had 5 bases not matched to a gene; V was cut back by 0 bases and J by 7 bases. Germline assignment: CDR1 LNHNV and CDR2 YYDKDF (reference sequence). This CDR3 is built from 15 residues. The CDR3 protein is CATSRELRGREKLFF. In DNA form, the CDR3 reads TGTGCCACCAGCAGAGAGTTGAGGGGGCGTGAAAAACTGTTTTTT. Filled out from reference TRBV15 and TRBJ1-4, the complete variable domain reads DAMVIQNPRYQVTQFGKPVTLSCSQTLNHNVMYWYQQKSSQAPKLLFHYYDKDFNNEADTPDNFQSRRPNTSFCFLDIRSPGLGDTAMYLCATSRELRGREKLFFGSGTQLSVL.

The chain links TRBV5-1 to TRBJ2-3, with D possibly matching TRBD2 (5 bases). This CDR3 has 13 residues. Germline values: CDR1 SGHRS, CDR2 YFSETQ. Trimming left V 1 base short and J 5 bases short, with 8 bases between. DNA of the CDR3: TGCGCCAGCAGCTTGAGGGAGCAAGATACGCAGTATTTT. Its translation: CASSLREQDTQYF.

The chain recombines TRBV10-3 with TRBJ1-1; no definite D call. V lost 3 bases and J lost 0, with 11 bases in between. The CDR3 sequence is 15 residues long. The germline gives CDR1 ENHRY, CDR2 SYGVKD. This CDR3 is CAISDQTRMNTEAFF. The CDR3 bases are TGTGCCATCAGTGACCAGACACGGATGAACACTGAAGCTTTCTTT.

The genes are TRBV27 and TRBJ2-2; 12 bases line up with TRBD2. The CDR3 is made up of 16 amino acids. V lost 6 bases, J lost 8 bases, and 10 bases stayed unmatched. From germline, CDR1 is MNHEY and CDR2 SMNVEV (reference sequence). The CDR3 bases are TGTGCCAGCAGAAGTCTAGCGGGGGGGCCTGGGGGGGAGCTGTTTTTT. This gives the protein CASRSLAGGPGGELFF.

The V call is TRBV2, the J call TRBJ1-2, with D possibly TRBD1 on 6 matching bases. Germline loops: CDR1 SNHLY, CDR2 FYNNEI. This CDR3 has 14 residues. Trimming left V 6 bases short and J 5 bases short, with 16 bases between. Here the CDR3 reads CASRLRTVGYGYTF. The CDR3 DNA reads TGTGCCAGCAGGCTTCGGACAGTGGGATATGGCTACACCTTC. The variable domain in full, completed from reference TRBV2 and TRBJ1-2, reads EPEVTQTPSHQVTQMGQEVILRCVPISNHLYFYWYRQILGQKVEFLVSFYNNEISEKSEIFDDQFSVERPDGSNFTLKIRSTKLEDSAMYFCASRLRTVGYGYTFGSGTRLTVV.

This clone was detected a few times. V and J are TRBV7-9 and TRBJ1-5; TRBD1 matches 8 bases. There are 14 residues in the CDR3. CDR1 is SEHNR, CDR2 FQNEAQ, per germline (reference sequence). With V trimmed by 5 bases and J by 2 bases, 2 bases remained unmatched. CDR3 nucleotides: TGTGCCAGCAGCGGACAGGGCGGCAATCAGCCCCAGCATTTT. It encodes CASSGQGGNQPQHF.

CDR3: CASSRGDGNYGYTF. For the CDR3, the DNA is TGTGCCAGCAGCCGGGGGGACGGTAACTATGGCTACACCTTC. The chain joins TRBV7-2 to TRBJ1-2, with D possibly TRBD1 on 5 matching bases. CDR1 is SGHTA and CDR2 is FQGNSA in the germline V gene. The CDR3 has 14 amino acids. V lost 5 bases to trimming and J lost 1 base, with 11 bases between them.

The chain joins TRBV18 to TRBJ2-3; TRBD2 is a possible D gene (6 bases). The CDR3 length is 15 residues. V was clipped by 3 bases and J by 0 bases, with 10 bases between them. Germline V gene lookup returns CDR1 KGHSH and CDR2 LQKENI. CDR3 in amino acids: CASSPGTLSTDTQYF. The DNA for the CDR3 is TGTGCCAGCTCACCGGGGACTCTAAGCACAGATACGCAGTATTTT. Full variable domain (rest looked up from reference TRBV18 and TRBJ2-3): NAGVMQNPRHLVRRRGQEARLRCSPMKGHSHVYWYRQLPEEGLKFMVYLQKENIIDESGMPKERFSAEFPKEGPSILRIQQVVRGDSAAYFCASSPGTLSTDTQYFGPGTRLTVL.